The present T cell receptor beta chain was sequenced within a study of blood T cells in healthy people across ages. The germline V gene encodes CDR1 SGHRS and CDR2 YFSETQ. The CDR3 spans 14 residues. Trimming cost V 7 bases and J 4 bases; bases outside gene matches: 8. The study's findings and limits: Both higher diversity and more naive CD4+ cells marked long-lived donors when set against aged donors.

Then a second PCR, running roughly 7 to 11 cycles, was carried out with a sample-barcoded 5' primer and a J-beta primer mix. MiXCR, applied by TCRdb to the 5' RACE reads, yields one record per CDR3 protein. The sample contains roughly 1,700,000 distinct CDR3 sequences, roughly 27% of which appear only once. Samples each had at least 6 micrograms of total RNA extracted. A word on this clonotype: Its antigen is unknown.

The V gene is TRBV5-1, the J gene TRBJ2-3; 8 nucleotides line up with TRBD2. Sequencing used blood. The TCR was taken from a woman between 25 and 40 years old in good health. This CDR3 reads CASSTGGRSDTQYF. CDR3 in DNA: TGCGCCAGCTCAACGGGGGGGCGGTCAGATACGCAGTATTTT.